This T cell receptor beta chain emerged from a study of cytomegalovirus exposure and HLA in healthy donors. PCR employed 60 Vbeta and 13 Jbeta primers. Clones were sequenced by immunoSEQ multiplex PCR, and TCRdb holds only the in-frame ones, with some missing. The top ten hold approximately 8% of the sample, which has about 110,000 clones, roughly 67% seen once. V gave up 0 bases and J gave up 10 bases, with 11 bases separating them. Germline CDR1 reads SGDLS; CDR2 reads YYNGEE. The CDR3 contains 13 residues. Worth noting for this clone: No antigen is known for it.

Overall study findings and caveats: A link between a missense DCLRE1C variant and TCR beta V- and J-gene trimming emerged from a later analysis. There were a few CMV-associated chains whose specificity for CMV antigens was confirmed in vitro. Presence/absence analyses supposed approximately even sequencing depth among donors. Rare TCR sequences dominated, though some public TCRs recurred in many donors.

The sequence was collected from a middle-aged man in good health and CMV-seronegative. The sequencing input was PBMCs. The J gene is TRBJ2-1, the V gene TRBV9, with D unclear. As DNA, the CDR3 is TGTGCCAGCAGCGTAGGGGCCTTCAGGGAGCAGTTCTTC. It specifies CASSVGAFREQFF.